This passage covers 24 T cell receptor beta chains from one sample sequenced in a study of identical twins. Using its own MiXCR run on the 5' RACE reads, TCRdb lists one record per CDR3 protein. In the table there are about 340,000 distinct CDR3 sequences, about 12% of which are singletons. The sample was also reused in another study, on yellow fever vaccine responses in identical twins.

Input material: CD8+ T cells sorted from blood. The receptors originated from a young woman in good health.

This clonotype was seen many times. CDR3 nucleotide sequence: TGCGCCAGCAGCTTGGGAGCGGGGGTGAACACTGAAGCTTTCTTT. It codes for CASSLGAGVNTEAFF. V and J are TRBV5-1 and TRBJ1-1; D possibly corresponds to TRBD1 (5 bases). CDR3 length: 15 residues. Trimming pared 0 bases from V and 0 bases from J, leaving 9 bases between. Germline V gives CDR1 SGHRS, CDR2 YFSETQ. The variable domain in full, with the rest retrieved from reference TRBV5-1 and TRBJ1-1, is KAGVTQTPRYLIKTRGQQVTLSCSPISGHRSVSWYQQTPGQGLQFLFEYFSETQRNKGNFPGRFSGRQFSNSRSEMNVSTLELGDSALYLCASSLGAGVNTEAFFGQGTRLTVV.

Ten or more counts support this clonotype. The rearrangement links TRBV2 to TRBJ2-1; perhaps D is TRBD1 or TRBD2 (5 bases each). This CDR3 is built from 12 residues. CDR1 is SNHLY, CDR2 FYNNEI, per germline. Trimming pared 3 bases from V and 7 bases from J, leaving 7 bases between. The CDR3: CASSDWGNEQFF. The DNA for the CDR3 is TGTGCCAGCAGTGACTGGGGGAATGAGCAGTTCTTC.

J is TRBJ1-1 and V is TRBV6-1; tentative D call: TRBD1 (5 bases). Trimming removed 7 bases from V and 2 bases from J, with 17 bases in between. Germline V gene data show CDR1 as MNHNS and CDR2 as SASEGT. This CDR3 is built from 15 residues. The CDR3 spells CASKIQSQGNTEAFF. The CDR3 coding sequence is TGTGCCAGCAAAATACAGAGCCAGGGAAACACTGAAGCTTTCTTT.

This clonotype occurred many times. V is TRBV9 and J is TRBJ2-2; D gene ambiguous. The germline gives CDR1 SGDLS, CDR2 YYNGEE. The CDR3 is 11 residues long. V gave up 4 bases and J gave up 6 bases, with 4 bases separating them. In DNA, the CDR3 is TGTGCCAGCAGCTCCGCCGGGGAGCTGTTTTTT. Translation gives CASSSAGELFF.

This clonotype came up a few times. The chain carries TRBV27 and TRBJ2-1, with 13 nucleotides matching TRBD2. This CDR3 is 15 amino acids long. Germline CDR1 is MNHEY and CDR2 is SMNVEV (reference sequence). V lost 6 bases, J lost 8 bases, and 7 bases stayed unmatched. The DNA of the CDR3 is TGTGCCAGCAGCCTACTAGCGGGGGGGAGCCATGAGCAGTTCTTC. Encoded protein: CASSLLAGGSHEQFF.

This clonotype was observed a handful of times. The V and J genes are TRBV13 and TRBJ2-3; D possibly corresponds to TRBD1 (5 bases). CDR1 and CDR2 from the germline V gene are PRHDT and FYEKMQ (reference sequence). The CDR3 runs 14 residues. Trimming removed 5 bases from V and 2 bases from J, with 11 bases in between. DNA for the CDR3: TGTGCCAGCAGCACAGGACCCGACACAGATACGCAGTATTTT. Translated, it gives CASSTGPDTDTQYF.

This clonotype has just a few counts. This chain connects TRBV12-3 or TRBV12-4 to TRBJ2-3, with 8 nucleotides matching TRBD2. Trimming at V came to 10 bases and at J to 0 bases, leaving 9 bases not matched to a gene. The CDR3 runs to 15 residues. CDR3 region: CAIHGAGASTDTQYF. The DNA for the CDR3 is TGTGCCATACATGGAGCGGGAGCTAGCACAGATACGCAGTATTTT.

This clonotype was observed many times. J is TRBJ1-5 and V is TRBV20-1; possibly TRBD1 for D (6 bases). The V gene lost 1 base and the J gene lost 3 bases, with 10 bases spanning the gap. The CDR3 is 14 amino acids. Germline V gene lookup returns CDR1 DFQATT and CDR2 SNEGSKA (reference sequence). The CDR3 loop is CSARVRDTNQPQHF. CDR3 DNA: TGCAGTGCTAGAGTCCGGGACACCAATCAGCCCCAGCATTTT.

The CDR3 sequence: CASSFKGRANEKLFF. CDR3 in DNA: TGTGCCAGCAGTTTTAAGGGAAGGGCTAATGAAAAACTGTTTTTT. The chain is built from TRBV27 and TRBJ1-4; D unclear. Trimming stripped 3 bases from V and 3 bases from J, with 11 bases between. The germline V gene encodes CDR1 MNHEY and CDR2 SMNVEV (reference sequence). The CDR3 extends over 15 amino acids. The variable domain in full, completed from reference TRBV27 and TRBJ1-4, reads EAQVTQNPRYLITVTGKKLTVTCSQNMNHEYMSWYRQDPGLGLRQIYYSMNVEVTDKGDVPEGYKVSRKEKRNFPLILESPSPNQTSLYFCASSFKGRANEKLFFGSGTQLSVL.

The genes are TRBV5-6 and TRBJ2-7; D possibly corresponds to TRBD2 (5 bases). The length of the CDR3 is 16 residues. CDR1 is SGHDT and CDR2 is YYEEEE in the germline V gene. V dropped 4 bases and J dropped 2 bases, with 19 bases sitting between them. The DNA of the CDR3 is TGTGCCAGCAGCCCATTTCGGACTTGCGGACCCTACGAGCAGTACGTC. Translation: CASSPFRTCGPYEQYV.

The rearrangement links TRBV20-1 to TRBJ2-5; 7 nucleotides align to TRBD1. Looked up from germline, CDR1 is DFQATT and CDR2 is SNEGSKA (reference sequence). V trimming: 0 bases; J trimming: 7 bases; junction bases outside the gene matches: 11. The CDR3 consists of 15 residues. The CDR3 DNA reads TGCAGTGCTAGAGATCTCGGGACAGCCTACGGGACCCAGTACTTC. This codes for CSARDLGTAYGTQYF.

This clonotype has only a few counts. J is TRBJ2-2 and V is TRBV6-1; D unresolved. There are 14 residues in the CDR3. From germline, CDR1 is MNHNS and CDR2 SASEGT. With 5 bases removed from V and 0 bases from J, the gap between germline ends came to 7 bases. Written as DNA, the CDR3 is TGTGCCAGCAGTAGGGAAGCGAACACCGGGGAGCTGTTTTTT. Protein: CASSREANTGELFF.

This clonotype was observed a few times. V and J are TRBV27 and TRBJ2-3; possible D gene TRBD2, 5 bases. Trimming removed 0 bases from V and 4 bases from J, with 14 bases in between. The length of the CDR3 is 16 residues. Germline assignment: CDR1 MNHEY and CDR2 SMNVEV (reference sequence). As DNA, the CDR3 is TGTGCCAGCAGTTTATCGCGGGTCCCGGAGGCAGATACGCAGTATTTT. It translates to CASSLSRVPEADTQYF.

Many counts were recorded for this clonotype. The genes are TRBV6-5 and TRBJ1-1, with D uncertain. Trimming cost V 3 bases and J 7 bases, with 12 bases left between them. CDR3 length: 13 amino acids. Germline V gene lookup returns CDR1 MNHEY and CDR2 SVGAGI. CDR3 sequence: CASSYTPSDEAFF. For the CDR3, the DNA is TGTGCCAGCAGTTATACTCCGTCGGATGAAGCTTTCTTT.

The chain employs TRBV28 and TRBJ2-2; no definite D call. The CDR3 is 14 amino acids. Germline CDR1 MDHEN, CDR2 SYDVKM. The V gene lost 6 bases and the J gene lost 4 bases, with 12 bases spanning the gap. The CDR3 coding sequence is TGTGCCAGCAGAACTTCAGGTGCCACCGGGGAGCTGTTTTTT. It is translated as CASRTSGATGELFF. Using reference TRBV28 and TRBJ2-2 for the parts outside the CDR3, the full variable domain is DVKVTQSSRYLVKRTGEKVFLECVQDMDHENMFWYRQDPGLGLRLIYFSYDVKMKEKGDIPEGYSVSREKKERFSLILESASTNQTSMYLCASRTSGATGELFFGEGSRLTVL.

The J gene is TRBJ2-5, the V gene TRBV5-6; no firm D call. CDR1 and CDR2 from the germline V gene are SGHDT and YYEEEE. The germline V and J ends were trimmed by 4 bases and 7 bases, with 17 bases remaining between them. This CDR3 comprises 14 residues. The CDR3 is CASSPNENRGTQYF. CDR3 sequence (DNA): TGTGCCAGCAGCCCCAATGAGAACCGCGGGACCCAGTACTTC. Together with reference TRBV5-6 and TRBJ2-5, the CDR3 gives the full variable domain: DAGVTQSPTHLIKTRGQQVTLRCSPKSGHDTVSWYQQALGQGPQFIFQYYEEEERQRGNFPDRFSGHQFPNYSSELNVNALLLGDSALYLCASSPNENRGTQYFGPGTRLLVL.

The V gene is TRBV27, the J gene TRBJ2-7; D unclear. The CDR3 length is 16 residues. Trimming pared 2 bases from V and 2 bases from J, leaving 16 bases between. Germline V CDR1 and CDR2: MNHEY, SMNVEV (reference sequence). The CDR3 here is CASSLRAQLSAYEQYF. The CDR3 nucleotides read TGTGCCAGCAGTTTAAGGGCCCAGCTATCAGCCTACGAGCAGTACTTC.

This clonotype showed up many times. V usage is TRBV28 and J usage is TRBJ2-7; D gene ambiguous. The CDR3 totals 13 residues. Trimming removed 4 bases from V and 3 bases from J, with 10 bases in between. Germline V CDR1 and CDR2: MDHEN, SYDVKM. Here the CDR3 reads CASSSDWDYEQYF. CDR3 sequence (DNA): TGTGCCAGCAGTTCCGACTGGGACTACGAGCAGTACTTC.

The rearrangement joins TRBV14 to TRBJ2-3; 11 nucleotides line up with TRBD2. The junction had 11 bases not matched to a gene; V was cut back by 5 bases and J by 10 bases. CDR3 size: 15 residues. Germline-derived CDR1 and CDR2 are SGHDN and FVKESK. This CDR3 is CASSSRTSGRESQYF. The CDR3 DNA follows: TGTGCCAGCAGCTCAAGGACTAGCGGGCGAGAATCGCAGTATTTT. The variable domain in full, completed from reference TRBV14 and TRBJ2-3, reads EAGVTQFPSHSVIEKGQTVTLRCDPISGHDNLYWYRRVMGKEIKFLLHFVKESKQDESGMPNNRFLAERTGGTYSTLKVQPAELEDSGVYFCASSSRTSGRESQYFGPGTRLTVL.

The J gene is TRBJ2-1, the V gene TRBV11-2, with 11 bases identical to TRBD2. Germline CDR1 and CDR2: SGHAT and FQNNGV. V was clipped by 1 base and J by 3 bases; unmatched bases: 11. The CDR3 loop spans 19 amino acids. CDR3 in amino acids: CASSLVPIAGGPGYNEQFF. CDR3 DNA: TGTGCCAGCAGCTTAGTCCCCATAGCGGGAGGGCCTGGCTACAATGAGCAGTTCTTC.

This clonotype has more than one count but fewer than ten. The CDR3 DNA reads TGTGCCAGCAGCGGTGGCCTGCTCAATTCACCCCTCCACTTT. Protein sequence: CASSGGLLNSPLHF. The chain uses TRBV11-1 and TRBJ1-6; the D is unclear. Trimming removed 5 bases from V and 7 bases from J, with 12 bases in between. This CDR3 region has 14 residues. Germline CDR1 and CDR2: SGHAT and FQDESV (reference sequence).

This chain uses TRBV20-1 with TRBJ2-3; a possible D gene is TRBD2 (6 bases). CDR1 is DFQATT, CDR2 SNEGSKA, per germline (reference sequence). The CDR3 loop spans 11 amino acids. V was clipped by 5 bases and J by 14 bases, with 17 bases between them. The CDR3 sequence: CSAPRGGKGYF. The DNA for the CDR3 is TGCAGTGCTCCCCGGGGAGGCAAGGGGTATTTT.

The chain employs TRBV5-5 and TRBJ2-2; possibly TRBD2 for D (6 bases). The CDR3 runs to 17 residues. Germline CDR1 and CDR2: SGHKS and YYEKEE (reference sequence). Trimming removed 0 bases from V and 2 bases from J, with 14 bases in between. CDR3 in DNA: TGTGCCAGCAGCTTGGTGGGGAGGAGGGGTAACACCGGGGAGCTGTTTTTT. This translates into CASSLVGRRGNTGELFF.

J is TRBJ2-3 and V is TRBV7-6; TRBD2 agrees at 11 bases. This CDR3 is built from 19 residues. Germline CDR1 SGHVS, CDR2 FNYEAQ. The ends lost 1 base at V and 0 bases at J; junction bases unmatched: 9. This CDR3 is CASSLGSSGGTASTDTQYF. The CDR3 nucleotides read TGTGCCAGCAGCTTAGGGTCTAGCGGGGGGACCGCTAGCACAGATACGCAGTATTTT. The full variable domain, in which reference TRBV7-6 and TRBJ2-3 provide the parts outside the CDR3, is GAGVSQSPRYKVTKRGQDVALRCDPISGHVSLYWYRQALGQGPEFLTYFNYEAQQDKSGLPNDRFSAERPEGSISTLTIQRTEQRDSAMYRCASSLGSSGGTASTDTQYFGPGTRLTVL.